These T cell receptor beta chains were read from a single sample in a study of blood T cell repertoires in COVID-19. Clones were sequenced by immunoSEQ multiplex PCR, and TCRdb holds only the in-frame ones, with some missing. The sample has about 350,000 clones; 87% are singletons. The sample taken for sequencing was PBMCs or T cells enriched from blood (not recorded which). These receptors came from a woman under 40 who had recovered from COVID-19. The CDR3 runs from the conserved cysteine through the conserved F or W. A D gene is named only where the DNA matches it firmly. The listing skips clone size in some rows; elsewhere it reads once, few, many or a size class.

CASSHGGGTDTQYF | TGTGCCAGCAGCCATGGGGGGGGCACAGATACGCAGTATTTT | TRBV3-1/TRBV3-2 | TRBD2 | . | TRBJ2-3
CASSPGYSNQPQHF | TGTGCCAGTAGTCCCGGGTATAGCAATCAGCCCCAGCATTTT | TRBV19 | . | few | TRBJ1-5
CASSHRSGGTSVYTF | TGTGCCAGCAGCCACCGAAGTGGGGGCACCTCCGTCTACACCTTC | TRBV6-5 | . | many | TRBJ1-2
CASSQTGTEKLFF | TGTGCCAGCAGCCAAACTGGGACAGAGAAACTGTTTTTT | TRBV9 | TRBD1 | . | TRBJ1-4
CASSYSTGGYTGELFF | TGTGCCAGCAGTTACTCGACAGGGGGTTACACCGGGGAGCTGTTTTTT | TRBV6-5 | TRBD1 | . | TRBJ2-2
CAPTMRDRESGELFF | TGTGCCCCCACCATGCGGGACAGGGAGTCCGGGGAGCTGTTTTTT | TRBV6-5 | TRBD1 | . | TRBJ2-2
CASSSRDRGRFGITALHF | TGCGCCAGCAGCTCCCGGGACAGGGGCCGATTTGGGATTACGGCCCTCCACTTT | TRBV4-1 | TRBD1 | . | TRBJ1-6
CASSRDRGKQETQYF | TGTGCCAGCAGCCGGGACAGGGGCAAACAAGAGACCCAGTACTTC | TRBV5-4 | TRBD1 | . | TRBJ2-5
CASSLLPTGDGADTQYF | TGCGCCAGCAGCCTCCTACCGACAGGGGATGGCGCAGATACGCAGTATTTT | TRBV5-1 | TRBD1 | . | TRBJ2-3
CASTLKQGLSNQPQHF | TGTGCCAGTACCTTAAAGCAGGGGTTGAGCAATCAGCCCCAGCATTTT | TRBV19 | . | . | TRBJ1-5
CASSFQQGAAYNEQFF | TGTGCCAGCAGCTTCCAACAGGGGGCGGCCTACAATGAGCAGTTCTTC | TRBV7-2 | TRBD1 | . | TRBJ2-1
CATSDPQGRALYNEQFF | TGTGCCACCAGTGACCCACAGGGGCGAGCTTTATACAATGAGCAGTTCTTC | TRBV24-1 | TRBD1 | . | TRBJ2-1
CASSSYVDTQYF | TGTGCCAGCAGCTCCTACGTCGATACGCAGTATTTT | TRBV11-2 | . | . | TRBJ2-3
CASSTRTGPGGYTF | TGTGCCAGCAGTACCCGGACAGGGCCTGGGGGCTACACCTTC | TRBV6-5 | TRBD1 | . | TRBJ1-2
CASSPLSGRGTNTEAFF | TGTGCCAGCTCACCTCTAAGTGGAAGGGGTACAAACACTGAAGCTTTCTTT | TRBV18 | . | . | TRBJ1-1
CASSYSGGGHSQYEQYF | TGTGCCAGCAGTTACTCAGGCGGGGGCCATAGTCAATACGAGCAGTACTTC | TRBV6-2/TRBV6-3 | . | . | TRBJ2-7
CASRPGQGNYGYTF | TGTGCCAGCAGACCGGGACAGGGGAACTATGGCTACACCTTC | TRBV5-4 | TRBD1 | . | TRBJ1-2
CASSPGTGNEQFF | TGCGCCAGCAGCCCCGGGACAGGGAATGAGCAGTTCTTC | TRBV5-1 | TRBD1 | . | TRBJ2-1
CASSLLSRGGGRDTQYF | TGTGCCAGCAGCCTTCTGTCGAGGGGCGGGGGGAGAGATACGCAGTATTTT | TRBV7-6 | TRBD2 | . | TRBJ2-3
CASSLGSTALAKNIQYF | TGCGCCAGCAGCTTGGGTTCGACAGCTCTAGCCAAAAACATTCAGTACTTC | TRBV5-1 | . | . | TRBJ2-4
CASSSQGSSGNTIYF | TGCGCCAGCAGCTCTCAGGGGAGTTCTGGAAACACCATATATTTT | TRBV5-1 | . | . | TRBJ1-3
CASSVARGGTGELFF | TGTGCCAGCAGCGTAGCTAGGGGGGGAACCGGGGAGCTGTTTTTT | TRBV9 | . | once | TRBJ2-2
CASSQTTGEVLNTEAFF | TGCGCCAGCAGCCAGACAACAGGGGAAGTCTTGAACACTGAAGCTTTCTTT | TRBV4-1 | TRBD1 | once | TRBJ1-1
CASSSLGGTEAFF | TGTGCCAGCAGTTCCTTGGGGGGCACTGAAGCTTTCTTT | TRBV28 | . | . | TRBJ1-1
CASRLPTGQPQHF | TGTGCCAGCAGACTACCGACGGGTCAGCCCCAGCATTTT | TRBV28 | . | . | TRBJ1-5
CASREEDRGRLFF | TGTGCCAGCAGGGAAGAGGACAGGGGGCGGCTGTTTTTT | TRBV2 | TRBD1 | . | TRBJ1-4
CASRGTEHYEQYF | TGTGCCAGCAGGGGGACAGAACACTACGAGCAGTACTTC | TRBV2 | TRBD1 | . | TRBJ2-7